The TCR beta chain described here comes from a study of blood T cells in healthy people across ages. Next came a second PCR, run for about 7 to 12 cycles, which used a sample-barcoded 5' primer along with a J-beta primer mix. MiXCR, run by TCRdb on the 5' RACE reads, gives a single entry per CDR3 protein. The table lists more than 800,000 distinct CDR3 sequences, around 30% of them singletons. Samples each had at least 6 micrograms of total RNA extracted. In its sample, this clonotype was seen many times. The CDR3 length is 13 residues. V lost 2 bases, J lost 6 bases, and 11 bases lay in between. CDR1 and CDR2 (germline): SGHKS, YYEKEE (reference sequence).

The sequencing input was blood. The chain employs TRBV5-5 and TRBJ1-1; perhaps TRBD1 as D (5 bases). This receptor was taken from an elderly woman in good health. The chain's CDR3 is CASSFKVRAEAFF. Written as DNA, the CDR3 is TGTGCCAGCAGCTTCAAGGTCAGGGCTGAAGCTTTCTTT.